These T cell receptor beta chains were read from a single sample in a study of T cell repertoires in cytomegalovirus infection. TCRdb re-called the reads with MiXCR, one entry per CDR3 protein. The sample lists about 570,000 distinct CDR3 sequences, 40% occurring once. These receptors' targets are unknown. This sample comprised cultured PBMCs, obtained from culture after CMV antigen stimulation. The source is a human donor in good health (CMV status not recorded). Some clones in this sample may be carry-over from other donors' samples. Each CDR3 is given with its conserved first and last residue. A D gene is named only where the DNA matches it firmly. Part of the rows lack a size; the others show once, few, many or a class for expanded clones.

.	many	TRBJ1-5	TRBV27	CASRTQGFGQPQHF	TGTGCCAGCAGAACGCAGGGGTTCGGACAGCCCCAGCATTTT
TRBD1	.	TRBJ1-1	TRBV6-1	CASDRGGDVEAFF	TGTGCCAGCGACAGGGGTGGGGACGTTGAAGCTTTCTTT
.	.	TRBJ2-5	TRBV7-2	CASSFRGSKETQYF	TGTGCCAGCAGCTTCAGGGGCTCGAAAGAGACCCAGTACTTC
TRBD1	few	TRBJ2-3	TRBV7-2	CASSAGTGETDTQYF	TGTGCCAGCAGCGCCGGGACAGGGGAGACAGATACGCAGTATTTT
.	few	TRBJ2-2	TRBV3-1	CASSQVRGTGELFF	TGTGCCAGCAGCCAAGTGCGCGGAACCGGGGAGCTGTTTTTT
TRBD2	.	TRBJ2-7	TRBV20-1	CSATTGGTSEQYF	TGCAGTGCTACCACCGGGGGGACTTCCGAGCAGTACTTC
TRBD2	.	TRBJ2-1	TRBV19	CASSIPRRIAGVSNEQFF	TGTGCCAGTAGTATCCCTCGCCGAATAGCGGGAGTGAGCAATGAGCAGTTCTTC
TRBD1	.	TRBJ1-2	TRBV19	CASSRTGGFDGYTF	TGTGCCAGTAGCAGGACAGGGGGGTTTGATGGCTACACCTTC
TRBD2	few	TRBJ2-5	TRBV2	CASSPGTSGGNQETQYF	TGTGCCAGCAGTCCCGGGACTAGCGGGGGTAACCAAGAGACCCAGTACTTC
.	.	TRBJ2-7	TRBV2	CASSAGGYSYEQYF	TGTGCCAGCAGTGCCGGTGGGTATAGCTACGAGCAGTACTTC
.	.	TRBJ2-7	TRBV4-1	CASSPIGQAGRKTYEQYF	TGCGCCAGCAGCCCGATAGGGCAGGCCGGACGAAAAACCTACGAGCAGTACTTC
.	once	TRBJ2-1	TRBV7-9	CASSSGGLDNEQFF	TGTGCCAGCAGCTCTGGGGGTTTGGACAATGAGCAGTTCTTC
.	few	TRBJ2-2	TRBV12-3/TRBV12-4	CASSYSGQSGELFF	TGTGCCAGCAGTTATAGCGGCCAATCCGGGGAGCTGTTTTTT
.	.	TRBJ2-4	TRBV7-2	CASSLGTDQYF	TGTGCCAGCAGCTTGGGGACGGATCAGTACTTC
TRBD1	few	TRBJ2-2	TRBV11-2	CASSTGTGETGELFF	TGTGCCAGCAGCACCGGGACAGGGGAGACCGGGGAGCTGTTTTTT
.	.	TRBJ2-5	TRBV29-1	CSVDSTSYQETQYF	TGCAGCGTTGATTCGACTTCGTACCAAGAGACCCAGTACTTC
.	.	TRBJ2-1	TRBV11-2	CASSFSGLFNEQFF	TGTGCCAGCAGCTTCTCGGGACTCTTCAATGAGCAGTTCTTC
TRBD1	.	TRBJ2-7	TRBV6-6	CASSYPRQGMHEQYF	TGTGCCAGCAGCTACCCCCGACAGGGTATGCACGAGCAGTACTTC
TRBD2	few	TRBJ2-3	TRBV27	CASSSGRLAGTDTQYF	TGTGCCAGCAGTTCCGGCCGACTAGCGGGAACAGATACGCAGTATTTT
TRBD1	many	TRBJ2-3	TRBV7-2	CASSLRGQPTDTQYF	TGTGCCAGCAGCTTAAGGGGGCAACCCACAGATACGCAGTATTTT
.	.	TRBJ2-3	TRBV7-2	CASSASGFSTDTQYF	TGTGCCAGCAGCGCGAGCGGGTTTAGCACAGATACGCAGTATTTT
.	.	TRBJ2-5	TRBV6-6	CASSNLPMQETQYF	TGTGCCAGCAGTAACCTCCCGATGCAAGAGACCCAGTACTTC
.	.	TRBJ2-6	TRBV20-1	CSASGRSGANVLTF	TGCAGTGCTAGCGGCAGGTCTGGGGCCAACGTCCTGACTTTC
TRBD2	.	TRBJ2-2	TRBV20-1	CSARDRSGGSGGELFF	TGCAGTGCTAGGGACCGTAGCGGGGGGAGCGGCGGGGAGCTGTTTTTT
.	.	TRBJ2-3	TRBV11-1	CASSQGLYADTQYF	TGTGCCAGCAGTCAAGGACTGTACGCAGATACGCAGTATTTT
.	.	TRBJ2-3	TRBV15	CATSRDSPRVASTDTQYF	TGTGCCACCAGCAGAGATAGTCCAAGGGTAGCTAGCACAGATACGCAGTATTTT
.	many	TRBJ2-1	TRBV6-1	CASSEGGYEQFF	TGTGCCAGCAGTGAAGGGGGGTATGAGCAGTTCTTC
.	.	TRBJ2-3	TRBV10-1	CASGGEGGRTDTQYF	TGCGCCAGCGGAGGGGAGGGGGGTCGCACAGATACGCAGTATTTT
.	.	TRBJ1-1	TRBV7-2	CASSWVSRNTEAFF	TGTGCCAGCAGCTGGGTCTCGAGGAACACTGAAGCTTTCTTT
.	.	TRBJ2-5	TRBV7-6	CASSPRSRSQYF	TGTGCCAGCAGCCCCCGTAGTCGGTCCCAGTACTTC
.	.	TRBJ2-5	TRBV5-1	CASSPGWTPEYQETQYF	TGCGCCAGCAGCCCCGGGTGGACACCCGAGTACCAAGAGACCCAGTACTTC
.	few	TRBJ1-1	TRBV20-1	CSATLRQRPLTEAFF	TGCAGTGCTACCCTCAGGCAGCGACCTTTGACTGAAGCTTTCTTT
.	.	TRBJ2-5	TRBV7-8	CASSPGSEETQYF	TGTGCCAGCTCCCCGGGCAGCGAAGAGACCCAGTACTTC
.	.	TRBJ2-7	TRBV6-5	CASSPRMERISYEQYF	TGTGCCAGCAGTCCCCGTATGGAGCGGATCTCCTACGAGCAGTACTTC
TRBD1	many	TRBJ2-7	TRBV7-2	CASSLYWTGVEQYF	TGTGCCAGCAGCTTATATTGGACAGGCGTCGAGCAGTACTTC
.	.	TRBJ2-1	TRBV7-8	CASSNRDFNYNEQFF	TGTGCCAGCAGCAACCGGGATTTCAACTACAATGAGCAGTTCTTC
.	.	TRBJ1-4	TRBV6-6	CASGGVQGYGGVKLFF	TGTGCCAGCGGTGGGGTTCAGGGGTATGGAGGGGTGAAACTGTTTTTT
.	.	TRBJ1-2	TRBV7-2	CASIGGAYGYTF	TGTGCCAGCATAGGGGGGGCGTATGGCTACACCTTC
.	few	TRBJ1-5	TRBV4-2	CASSIRGGVGSGQPQHF	TGTGCCAGCAGCATACGAGGCGGGGTGGGGTCGGGTCAGCCCCAGCATTTT
.	many	TRBJ2-3	TRBV7-8	CASSFALGGQPQYF	TGTGCCAGCAGCTTCGCTTTGGGGGGCCAGCCTCAGTATTTT
TRBD1	few	TRBJ1-2	TRBV29-1	CSVARVTGVDTF	TGCAGCGTTGCACGGGTGACAGGGGTGGACACCTTC
.	many	TRBJ2-2	TRBV7-2	CASSLRRNTGELFF	TGTGCCAGCAGCTTACGGAGAAACACCGGGGAGCTGTTTTTT
TRBD1	few	TRBJ1-1	TRBV4-3	CASSQEDRGLTEAFF	TGCGCCAGCAGCCAAGAAGACAGGGGGCTCACTGAAGCTTTCTTT
.	few	TRBJ2-3	TRBV20-1	CSARPAGSGDTQYF	TGCAGTGCCCGGCCGGCGGGAAGTGGAGATACGCAGTATTTT